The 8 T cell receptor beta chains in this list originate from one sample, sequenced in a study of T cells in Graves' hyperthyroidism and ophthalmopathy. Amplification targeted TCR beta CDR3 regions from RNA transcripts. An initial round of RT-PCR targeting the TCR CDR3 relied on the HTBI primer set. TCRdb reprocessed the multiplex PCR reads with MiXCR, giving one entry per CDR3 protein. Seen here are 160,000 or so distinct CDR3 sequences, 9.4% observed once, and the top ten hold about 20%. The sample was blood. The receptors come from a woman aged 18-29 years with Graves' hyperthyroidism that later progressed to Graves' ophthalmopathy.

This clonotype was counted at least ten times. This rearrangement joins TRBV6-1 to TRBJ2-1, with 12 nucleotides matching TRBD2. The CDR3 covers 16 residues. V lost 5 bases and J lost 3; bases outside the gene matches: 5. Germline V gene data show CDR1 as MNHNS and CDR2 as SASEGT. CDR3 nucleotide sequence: TGTGCCAGCAGTTTGACTAGCGGGGGCTTCTACAATGAGCAGTTCTTC. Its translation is CASSLTSGGFYNEQFF.

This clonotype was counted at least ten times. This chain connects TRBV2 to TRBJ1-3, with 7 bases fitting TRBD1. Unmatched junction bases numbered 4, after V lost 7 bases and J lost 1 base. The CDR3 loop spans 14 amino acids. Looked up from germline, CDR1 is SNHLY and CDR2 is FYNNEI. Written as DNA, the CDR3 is TGTGCCAGCATTCCACAGGGGTCTGGAAACACCATATATTTT. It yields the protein CASIPQGSGNTIYF.

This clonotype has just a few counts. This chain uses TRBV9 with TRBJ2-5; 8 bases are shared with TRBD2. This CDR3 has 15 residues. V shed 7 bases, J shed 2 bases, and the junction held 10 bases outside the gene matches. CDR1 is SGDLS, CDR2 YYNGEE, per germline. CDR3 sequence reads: CASAPGGGKQETQYF. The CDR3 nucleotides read TGTGCCAGCGCCCCGGGGGGGGGGAAACAAGAGACCCAGTACTTC.

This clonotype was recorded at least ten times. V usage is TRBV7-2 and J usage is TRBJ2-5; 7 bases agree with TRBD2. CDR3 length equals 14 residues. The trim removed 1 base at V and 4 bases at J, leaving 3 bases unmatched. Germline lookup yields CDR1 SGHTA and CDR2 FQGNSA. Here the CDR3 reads CASSLEAGVETQYF. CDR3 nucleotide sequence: TGTGCCAGCAGCTTAGAGGCGGGGGTAGAGACCCAGTACTTC. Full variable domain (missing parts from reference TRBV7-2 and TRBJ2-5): GAGVSQSPSNKVTEKGKDVELRCDPISGHTALYWYRQSLGQGLEFLIYFQGNSAPDKSGLPSDRFSAERTGGSVSTLTIQRTQQEDSAVYLCASSLEAGVETQYFGPGTRLLVL.

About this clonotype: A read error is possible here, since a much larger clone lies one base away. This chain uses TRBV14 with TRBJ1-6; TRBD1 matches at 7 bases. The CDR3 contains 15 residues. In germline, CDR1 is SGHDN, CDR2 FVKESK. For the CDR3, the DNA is TGTGCCGGCAGCCAAGCCCAGGGGGTTAATTCACCCCTCCACTTT. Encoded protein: CAGSQAQGVNSPLHF.

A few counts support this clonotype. CDR3 protein: CASSLSGTGGNTIYF. The CDR3 nucleotides read TGTGCCAGCAGCTTGTCCGGGACAGGTGGAAACACCATATATTTT. The J gene is TRBJ1-3, the V gene TRBV9, with TRBD1 matching over 8 bases. The V and J ends lost 4 bases and 3 bases, in that order; junction bases with no gene match: 6. The CDR3 runs to 15 residues. Per germline, CDR1 SGDLS and CDR2 YYNGEE.

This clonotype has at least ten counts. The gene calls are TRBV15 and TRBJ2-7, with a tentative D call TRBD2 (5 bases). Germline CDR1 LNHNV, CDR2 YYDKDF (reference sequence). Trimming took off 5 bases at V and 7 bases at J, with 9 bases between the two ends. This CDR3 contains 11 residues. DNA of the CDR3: TGTGCCACCAGCGAGGGAACTGAGCAGTACTTC. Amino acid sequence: CATSEGTEQYF.

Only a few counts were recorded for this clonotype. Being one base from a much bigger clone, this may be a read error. CDR3 in amino acids: CASSSGTSGSHGGLFF. CDR3 coding DNA: TGTGCCAGCAGCTCCGGGACTAGCGGGAGTCACGGGGGGCTGTTTTTT. The V gene is TRBV11-3, the J gene TRBJ2-2; 14 nucleotides line up with TRBD2. The CDR3 is made up of 16 amino acids. Germline loops: CDR1 SGHNT, CDR2 YENEEA.